This T cell receptor beta chain was obtained from a study of T-cell memory formation after mild COVID-19. Study-level findings and limits: Pre-infection memory harbored some responding clones, suggesting cross-reactive memory joined.

CDR3 length: 15 residues. V was clipped by 5 bases and J by 7 bases, with 18 bases between them. Constant-segment primers served in 5'RACE that generated TCR alpha and TCR beta cDNA libraries bearing sample barcodes and UMIs. One entry per CDR3 protein results from TCRdb running MiXCR on the 5' RACE reads. Found here are approximately 300,000 distinct CDR3 sequences, 15% to 20% of them singletons; the top ten hold 22%. This clonotype was detected only a few times. What it binds is not known. The TCR was taken from a man in his late teens or twenties who had mild COVID-19 (a few samples of this study predate the infection). Cell type and time point are not known. The sequencing input was PBMCs or a T cell subset sorted from them (not recorded which). The chain couples TRBV12-3 or TRBV12-4 to TRBJ2-1; D perhaps matches TRBD1 (8 bases). The CDR3 DNA reads as TGTGCCAGCAGTAGGGGAGGGACAGGTGAGAATGAGCAGTTCTTC. This sequence encodes CASSRGGTGENEQFF.